The sequence of this T cell receptor beta chain was determined in a study of T cell responses to AZD1222 COVID-19 vaccine (dated by TCRdb to the early 2020s). In terms of the full investigation: AZD1222 recipients given second doses at about 4 weeks or at about 12 weeks were pooled, since spike-specific TCR depth and breadth were not found to differ between the two schedules. Trial participants were enrolled by age into 18-55, 56-69 and 70-plus year subgroups, with roughly 150, 30 and 60 TCR-sequenced participants respectively. TCR sequencing covered over 230 trial participants: 200 to 210 given two doses of AZD1222 and about 26 given two doses of MenACWY control vaccine. Overall results and qualifications from the work: Vaccine-associated CD4 TCRs spanned the whole spike protein, with dominant responses in regions 160-218 and 743-854. The 56-69-year group was small, and its depth increase did not reach significance, likely because of low power. Spike-specific TCR breadth and depth rose significantly after two AZD1222 doses compared with day 0 and with MenACWY recipients. Reportedly, almost half of the unique spike-specific TCRs recognized epitopes lying outside the regions that are mutated in the B.1.351 and B.1.1.7 variants. Because no samples from the day 14 peak response were available, repertoires could be characterized only after the peak T cell response. Conclusions about previously exposed vaccinees were limited because only a handful of AZD1222 recipients were SARS-CoV-2 seropositive at baseline. Participants were mostly white British, with more females than males. The authors suggested clonal diversity may have been underestimated.

The CDR3 regions of human TCRbeta chains were analyzed by immunosequencing. The authors' pipeline ran thus. Repertoire TCRs were matched against a reference library of SARS-CoV-2-specific TCRs generated with the MIRA antigen-specificity platform. Breadth meant the fraction of unique TCRs that were SARS-CoV-2-associated, whereas depth meant the fraction of total T cells that were SARS-CoV-2-associated. Each spike-specific TCR was assigned to its reactive spike region and to a CD4 or CD8 class using the MIRA data. Log10-transformed breadth and depth values were compared by one-way ANOVA with Sidak's multiple comparisons tests. This is the immuneACCESS table as TCRdb keeps it, with only in-frame sequences that have V and J called. A part of the clones is gone; compared with another copy, unresolved V genes explain less than half, and the rest is unexplained. V and J calls and clone size follow that table, whereas D and trimming were derived from the DNA. The sample table lists about 100,000 clones, around 90% of them with a count of one. The ten largest clones represent more than 1.5% of the sample.

What this sample's time point label stands for: baseline before first vaccination. Vaccinee samples were obtained from the UK trials COV001 and COV002, which included a single-blind randomized controlled phase 2/3 trial of AZD1222 (ChAdOx1 nCoV-19) in healthy adults. Trial participant PBMC samples were collected at day 0 and day 28 after the second dose for TCRbeta chain sequencing. A distance of 17 bases separates the germline ends of V and J, which lose 5 bases and 0 bases respectively. CDR1 MDHEN and CDR2 SYDVKM are derived from the germline V gene. Including the terminal cysteine and phenylalanine, the CDR3 comprises 17 residues. Only the CDR3 region is kept as DNA, spanning 51 bases read in frame from base 1. As concerns this clone: It has no known antigen specificity. No quality values exist for individual bases; no much larger clone is one base distant.

The starting material was peripheral blood, obtained on day 0 of AZD1222 vaccination. The rearrangement combines TRBV28 with TRBJ1-5; the best D guess is TRBD1, with 6 bases matching. This receptor was identified in an adult in good health. The CDR3 amino acid sequence is: CASSPHPGQYSNQPQHF. The DNA reads as follows: TGTGCCAGCAGTCCTCATCCGGGACAATATAGCAATCAGCCCCAGCATTTT.